The 29 T cell receptor beta chains below come from one sample, sequenced in a study of T cells in localized non-small cell lung cancer. Sequenced by immunoSEQ multiplex PCR; TCRdb stores in-frame clones only, minus some. The sample carries roughly 2,700 clones, over 25% recorded once. Sequenced here: normal lung tissue next to the tumor, sampled before any cancer treatment. All receptors derive from a man aged 35 to 69 with stage I lung adenocarcinoma.

Relative to its sample, this clone is medium-sized. The chain links TRBV11-3 to TRBJ2-7; TRBD1 agrees at 7 bases. This CDR3 contains 14 residues. Germline CDR1 SGHNT, CDR2 YENEEA. Trimming at V came to 3 bases and at J to 4 bases, leaving 6 bases not matched to a gene. The CDR3 here is CASSLRDSQYEQYV. The CDR3 coding sequence is TGTGCCAGCAGCTTGAGGGACAGTCAGTACGAGCAGTACGTC.

V usage is TRBV28 and J usage is TRBJ2-7, with 7 bases lining up with TRBD2. Germline lookup yields CDR1 MDHEN and CDR2 SYDVKM. The ends lost 5 bases at V and 3 bases at J; junction bases unmatched: 4. The CDR3 consists of 13 residues. The CDR3 protein is CASSVGLNYEQYV. The CDR3 region has the DNA TGTGCCAGCAGTGTGGGACTAAACTACGAGCAGTACGTC.

There are a few counts of this clone. The rearrangement joins TRBV11-3 to TRBJ2-1; TRBD2 agrees at 9 bases. The junction had 10 bases not matched to a gene; V was cut back by 5 bases and J by 5 bases. The germline gives CDR1 SGHNT, CDR2 YENEEA. The CDR3 covers 16 residues. The CDR3 loop reads CASSRTAGTSHNEQFF. CDR3 coding DNA: TGTGCCAGCAGCAGGACAGCCGGGACTAGCCACAATGAGCAGTTCTTC.

CDR3 in DNA: TGCGCCAGCAATGTCCAGGGGGGTCCCACTGAAGCTTTCTTT. Encoded protein: CASNVQGGPTEAFF. The rearrangement joins TRBV5-1 to TRBJ1-1, with TRBD1 matching over 7 bases. The CDR3 is 14 residues long. V was clipped by 6 bases and J by 4 bases; unmatched bases: 9. Per the germline V gene, CDR1 is SGHRS and CDR2 is YFSETQ.

This clone was observed a handful of times. The chain employs TRBV6-8 and TRBJ1-1; no definite D call. The CDR3 loop spans 13 amino acids. The ends were cut back, 10 bases at V and 0 bases at J, with 12 bases in the middle. Germline-derived CDR1 and CDR2 are MNHGY and SAAAGT. The CDR3 DNA reads TGTGCCACCACCCTAGTGATGAACACTGAAGCTTTCTTT. Translated, it gives CATTLVMNTEAFF.

By share, this clone counts as large (0.1 to 1%). This chain uses TRBV6-7 with TRBJ1-1; D is undetermined. TRBV6-7 is treated as an ORF (open reading frame) with a function not yet certain. The CDR3 is made up of 15 amino acids. Trimming left V 6 bases short and J 6 bases short, with 20 bases between. As DNA, the CDR3 is TGTGCCAGCAGATTCCTCTCCAGGAGAAACGCTGAAGCTTTCTTT. Translating gives CASRFLSRRNAEAFF.

The V and J genes are TRBV6-8 and TRBJ1-2; 8 bases are a match to TRBD1. V lost 10 bases to trimming and J lost 3 bases; unmatched junction nucleotides: 13. The V gene's germline CDR1 is MNHGY and CDR2 SAAAGT. The CDR3 spans 15 residues. CDR3 coding DNA: TGTGCCATCAACCGGGACAGGAGCAATTACTATGGCTACACCTTC. Amino acid sequence: CAINRDRSNYYGYTF.

This clone was counted a few times. The CDR3 nucleotides read TGTGCCAGCAGGTGGGAGACCGGGGAGCTGTTTTTT. Translation gives CASRWETGELFF. The chain joins TRBV2 to TRBJ2-2; tentative D call: TRBD2 (5 bases). Trimming took off 6 bases at V and 5 bases at J, with 7 bases between the two ends. This CDR3 spans 12 amino acids. Germline CDR1 SNHLY, CDR2 FYNNEI.

The chain has TRBV6-8 and TRBJ2-5; TRBD2 matches 8 bases. The CDR3 covers 13 residues. With 7 bases clipped from V and 5 bases from J, the junction kept 6 bases outside the gene matches. Per germline, CDR1 MNHGY and CDR2 SAAAGT. The CDR3 is CASKTAGDETQYF. Here the CDR3 DNA reads TGTGCCAGCAAGACAGCGGGAGATGAGACCCAGTACTTC.

This clone was seen a handful of times. The rearrangement links TRBV9 to TRBJ1-2, with D possibly TRBD1 on 6 matching bases. Looked up from germline, CDR1 is SGDLS and CDR2 is YYNGEE. The CDR3 runs 17 residues. Trimming took 2 bases from V and 5 from J, leaving 22 bases between them. CDR3 DNA: TGTGCCAGCAGCGTGAGCCACCGGGGGCCCGGGTTTTATGGCTACACCTTC. It encodes CASSVSHRGPGFYGYTF.

The chain carries TRBV5-1 and TRBJ2-1, with TRBD2 identical over 8 bases. Trimming at V came to 2 bases and at J to 10 bases, leaving 11 bases not matched to a gene. The CDR3 is made up of 15 amino acids. The germline V gene has CDR1 SGHRS and CDR2 YFSETQ. The CDR3 reads CASSFPEAGVWEQFF. The CDR3 region has the DNA TGCGCCAGCAGCTTCCCAGAAGCGGGAGTATGGGAGCAGTTCTTC.

This clone has more than one count but fewer than ten. The V gene is TRBV6-8, the J gene TRBJ2-7, with 13 bases that match TRBD2. The CDR3 has 15 amino acids. J lost 3 bases, V lost 6 bases, and 5 bases had no gene match. Germline loops: CDR1 MNHGY, CDR2 SAAAGT. CDR3 residues: CASSPGTSGNYEQYV. The CDR3, as DNA: TGTGCCAGCAGCCCCGGGACTAGCGGGAACTACGAGCAGTACGTC.

The V and J genes are TRBV6-8 and TRBJ2-2; D not resolved. V was shortened by 7 bases and J by 4 bases, with 19 bases between the two germline ends. The CDR3 length is 16 residues. The germline gives CDR1 MNHGY, CDR2 SAAAGT. CDR3 amino acids: CASTPPGPTITGELFF. The CDR3 coding sequence is TGTGCCAGCACCCCTCCGGGCCCCACGATCACCGGGGAGCTGTTTTTT.

This clone was detected only a few times. This chain uses TRBV6-8 with TRBJ2-3; a weak D match, TRBD2 (6 bases). The V gene lost 6 bases and the J gene lost 6 bases, with 19 bases spanning the gap. The germline CDR1 and CDR2 sequences are MNHGY and SAAAGT. This CDR3 has 15 residues. The CDR3 here is CASSIGTLRGDTQYF. The CDR3 region has the DNA TGTGCCAGCAGCATAGGGACTCTCCGGGGGGATACGCAGTATTTT.

The gene calls are TRBV25-1 and TRBJ2-2, with TRBD1 matching 11 bases. Trimming took 3 bases from V and 3 from J; bases not matched to a gene: 0. Germline values: CDR1 MGHDK, CDR2 SYGVNS. The CDR3 covers 15 residues. DNA for the CDR3: TGTGCCAGCAGTGAGGGACAGGGGGACACCGGGGAGCTGTTTTTT. Its translation: CASSEGQGDTGELFF.

In this sample, this clone turned up a few times. This chain links TRBV6-8 with TRBJ1-1, with TRBD1 matching over 7 bases. Germline CDR1 MNHGY, CDR2 SAAAGT. J was trimmed by 1 base and V by 0 bases; bases with no gene match: 14. The CDR3 spans 19 residues. DNA of the CDR3: TGTGCCAGCAGTTACTCGGTCCCCCATCGACAGGGAGCGAACACTGAAGCTTTCTTT. This translates into CASSYSVPHRQGANTEAFF.

This clone has only a few counts. The chain couples TRBV6-8 to TRBJ1-5; 8 bases fit TRBD1. Germline loops: CDR1 MNHGY, CDR2 SAAAGT. This CDR3 comprises 13 residues. The V segment lost 8 bases and the J segment 5 bases; nucleotides outside the gene matches: 5. CDR3 DNA sequence: TGTGCCAGCGGGAAACAGGGGGATCAGCCCCAGCATTTT. This translates into CASGKQGDQPQHF.

In its sample, this clone was seen a few times. The chain carries TRBV6-8 and TRBJ1-5, with 8 bases identical to TRBD1. The CDR3 loop spans 16 amino acids. In germline, CDR1 is MNHGY, CDR2 SAAAGT. V shed 2 bases, J shed 6 bases, and the junction held 9 bases outside the gene matches. This chain's CDR3 is CASSYARGPGVQPQHF. The CDR3 nucleotides are TGTGCCAGCAGTTACGCCAGGGGGCCAGGGGTTCAGCCCCAGCATTTT.

Judged by abundance, this clone is medium-sized. The chain joins TRBV9 to TRBJ2-1, with D possibly being TRBD1 (6 bases). V lost 4 bases to trimming and J lost 6 bases, with 17 bases between them. Germline V gene lookup returns CDR1 SGDLS and CDR2 YYNGEE. The CDR3 is 15 amino acids. DNA of the CDR3: TGTGCCAGCAGCCCCGTCAGGGGTTCACCCAATGAGCAGTTCTTC. Residues: CASSPVRGSPNEQFF.

This sequence joins TRBV30 and TRBJ2-1; D may be TRBD2 (5 bases). Per the germline V gene, CDR1 is GTSNPN and CDR2 is SVGIG (reference sequence). V was pared by 3 bases and J by 8 bases, with 14 bases between. The CDR3 is 13 amino acids. The CDR3 DNA reads TGTGCCTGGAGCAACCCCGGAGGTGATGAGCAGTTCTTC. It specifies CAWSNPGGDEQFF.

This clone was seen a few times. V and J are TRBV6-8 and TRBJ2-1; 15 bases match TRBD2. With 6 bases clipped from V and 8 bases from J, the junction kept 5 bases outside the gene matches. This CDR3 has 15 residues. Per the germline V gene, CDR1 is MNHGY and CDR2 is SAAAGT. The CDR3 loop reads CASSGTSGRLYEQFF. CDR3 coding DNA: TGTGCCAGCAGCGGGACTAGCGGGAGGTTATATGAGCAGTTCTTC.

This clone is large (0.1 to 1%) by share. The V gene is TRBV9, the J gene TRBJ2-1; no definite D call. Germline V gene lookup returns CDR1 SGDLS and CDR2 YYNGEE. Trimming shortened V by 3 bases and J by 8 bases, and 21 bases separated the two germline ends. The length of the CDR3 is 16 residues. CDR3 sequence reads: CASSANRIKLSDEQFF. CDR3 DNA sequence: TGTGCCAGCAGCGCGAACCGTATTAAGCTAAGCGATGAGCAGTTCTTC.

In its sample, this clone ranks as medium-sized. The chain has TRBV11-3 and TRBJ1-2, with unresolved D. This CDR3 comprises 14 residues. Germline V lookup: CDR1 SGHNT, CDR2 YENEEA. The V and J ends lost 3 bases and 4 bases respectively, with 12 bases between them. The CDR3 spells CASSLQRVSYGYTF. In DNA form, the CDR3 reads TGTGCCAGCAGCTTGCAGCGGGTTTCCTATGGCTACACCTTC.

This clone was seen just once. The chain combines TRBV19 with TRBJ1-5, with D possibly matching TRBD1 (5 bases). Germline V gives CDR1 LNHDA, CDR2 SQIVND (reference sequence). This CDR3 spans 14 amino acids. Trimming took 9 bases from V and 9 from J, leaving 21 bases between them. The chain's CDR3 is CASGLRDTGPPQHF. The CDR3 DNA reads as TGTGCCAGCGGACTACGAGACACGGGGCCGCCCCAGCATTTT. The complete variable domain, with remaining parts taken from reference TRBV19 and TRBJ1-5, reads DGGITQSPKYLFRKEGQNVTLSCEQNLNHDAMYWYRQDPGQGLRLIYYSQIVNDFQKGDIAEGYSVSREKKESFPLTVTSAQKNPTAFYLCASGLRDTGPPQHFGDGTRLSIL.

This clone is large. The genes are TRBV1 and TRBJ2-7; TRBD1 is the table's D call and was not checked against the DNA. TRBV1 is given as a pseudogene. CDR3 length equals 15 residues. The CDR3 region has the DNA TGCGCCAGCAGCCAAGGCCCGACAGGGGCCTACGAGCAGTACGTC. This encodes CASSQGPTGAYEQYV.

The chain couples TRBV11-3 to TRBJ1-2, with TRBD1 as a possible D gene (6 bases). Germline lookup yields CDR1 SGHNT and CDR2 YENEEA. The CDR3 runs 14 residues. With 5 bases removed from V and 0 bases from J, the gap between germline ends came to 10 bases. The CDR3 region is CASSLGHPNYGYTF. As DNA, the CDR3 is TGTGCCAGCAGCCTGGGACACCCTAACTATGGCTACACCTTC.

The gene calls are TRBV5-1 and TRBJ1-2; D is ambiguous. Looked up from germline, CDR1 is SGHRS and CDR2 is YFSETQ. The CDR3 sequence is 14 residues long. V was shortened by 5 bases and J by 3 bases, with 14 bases between the two germline ends. CDR3 sequence (DNA): TGCGCCAGCAGTCCCCCGGCGGGAGACTATGGCTACACCTTC. This encodes CASSPPAGDYGYTF.

The chain combines TRBV6-8 with TRBJ1-1; TRBD1 is a possible D gene (5 bases). With 0 bases removed from V and 1 base from J, the gap between germline ends came to 24 bases. The CDR3 consists of 20 residues. The germline V gene encodes CDR1 MNHGY and CDR2 SAAAGT. CDR3 sequence: CASSYSLGRGRGERNTEAFF. CDR3 coding DNA: TGTGCCAGCAGTTACTCCCTCGGGAGGGGCCGAGGTGAGCGGAACACTGAAGCTTTCTTT.

This clone has only a few counts. The rearrangement links TRBV11-3 to TRBJ2-7; D is tentatively TRBD1 or TRBD2 (5 bases each). V shed 5 bases and J shed 5 bases, with 19 bases lying between them. The length of the CDR3 is 15 residues. The germline V gene encodes CDR1 SGHNT and CDR2 YENEEA. The CDR3 protein is CASSAGTDTGHEQYV. The CDR3, as DNA: TGTGCCAGCAGCGCCGGGACCGACACGGGGCACGAGCAGTACGTC.